The 4 T cell receptor beta chains below all came from one sample that was sequenced in a study of PD-L1 blockade in urothelial cancer (dated by TCRdb to 2016 to 2017). Sample time point, as interpreted from the label and publication: peripheral blood 6 weeks after treatment start. Library preparation used the immunoSEQ multiplex PCR assay. Imported from immuneACCESS, the table was reduced by TCRdb to in-frame sequences with V and J called. These copies leave out some clones; in studies compared against another copy, an unresolved V gene accounts for under half, and the cause of the remainder is not known. The sample table holds 100,000 to 150,000 clones, of which about 82% were seen once. Roughly 2.3% of the sample is taken by the ten largest. The sequences come from PBMCs, collected around atezolizumab (anti-PD-L1) treatment. These receptors came from a man over 45 with urothelial cancer.

This clone occurred a few times. V and J are TRBV30 and TRBJ2-7, with 7 bases lining up with TRBD1. Trimming cost V 4 bases and J 0 bases; bases outside gene matches: 6. The germline gives CDR1 GTSNPN, CDR2 SVGIG (reference sequence). This CDR3 has 14 amino acids. The CDR3, as DNA: TGTGCCTGGAACATCAGGGGGAGCTCCTACGAGCAGTACTTC. This gives the protein CAWNIRGSSYEQYF.

CDR3 DNA: TGTGCCAGCAGCTCCCCCGGCGGGGGTAACACTGAAGCTTTCTTT. Its protein is CASSSPGGGNTEAFF. The V call is TRBV6-6, the J call TRBJ1-1, with a weak D call TRBD1 (5 bases). Trimming left V 6 bases short and J 2 bases short, with 16 bases between. The CDR3 is made up of 15 amino acids. Germline V gives CDR1 MNHNY, CDR2 SVGAGI (reference sequence).

This clone has only one observation. The V and J genes are TRBV28 and TRBJ1-2; a possible D gene is TRBD1 (5 bases). V lost 4 bases to trimming and J lost 1 base, with 7 bases between them. Germline loops: CDR1 MDHEN, CDR2 SYDVKM. The length of the CDR3 is 13 residues. Written as DNA, the CDR3 is TGTGCCAGCAGTTCGGGGGTTAACTATGGCTACACCTTC. Translating gives CASSSGVNYGYTF.

The rearrangement links TRBV19 to TRBJ2-3; possibly TRBD2 for D (6 bases). V lost 6 bases and J 2 bases, leaving 18 bases between the germline ends. The CDR3 has 16 amino acids. The germline V gene encodes CDR1 LNHDA and CDR2 SQIVND (reference sequence). CDR3 sequence: CASSPGGAPYTDTQYF. DNA of the CDR3: TGTGCCAGTAGCCCGGGCGGGGCGCCGTACACAGATACGCAGTATTTT.